These 6 T cell receptor beta chains were all obtained from the same sample, sequenced in a study of cytomegalovirus exposure and HLA in healthy donors. PCR amplification relied on 60 Vbeta primers (plus 13 Jbeta primers). Clones were sequenced by immunoSEQ multiplex PCR, and TCRdb holds only the in-frame ones, with some missing. The sample records 88,000 or so clones, approximately 60% being singletons. The sample comprised PBMCs. These receptors all stem from a male donor in good health and CMV-seropositive.

J is TRBJ2-5 and V is TRBV7-2; no firm D call. The CDR3 is 13 amino acids. From germline, CDR1 is SGHTA and CDR2 FQGNSA. The V end was cut by 2 bases, the J end by 5 bases, with 9 bases between. The CDR3 nucleotides read TGTGCCAGCAGCTTACAAGTTGAGGAGACCCAGTACTTC. Encoded protein: CASSLQVEETQYF.

The chain recombines TRBV30 with TRBJ1-4; D is unresolved. Germline values: CDR1 GTSNPN, CDR2 SVGIG (reference sequence). This CDR3 is built from 12 residues. Trimming took off 1 base at V and 10 bases at J, with 10 bases between the two ends. The CDR3 reads CAWSGAGGKLFF. CDR3 nucleotides: TGTGCCTGGAGTGGGGCGGGAGGAAAACTGTTTTTT. Together with reference TRBV30 and TRBJ1-4, the CDR3 gives the full variable domain: SQTIHQWPATLVQPVGSPLSLECTVEGTSNPNLYWYRQAAGRGLQLLFYSVGIGQISSEVPQNLSASRPQDRQFILSSKKLLLSDSGFYLCAWSGAGGKLFFGSGTQLSVL.

Only a few counts were recorded for this clone. This rearrangement joins TRBV5-1 to TRBJ1-1, with 12 bases matching TRBD1. The V gene's germline CDR1 is SGHRS and CDR2 YFSETQ. CDR3 length equals 17 residues. V lost 0 bases to trimming and J lost 4 bases; unmatched junction nucleotides: 7. CDR3 in amino acids: CASSLEQGQGASTEAFF. As DNA, the CDR3 is TGCGCCAGCAGCTTGGAACAGGGACAGGGGGCTTCCACTGAAGCTTTCTTT.

The gene calls are TRBV5-1 and TRBJ2-7; TRBD1 agrees at 7 bases. Germline loops: CDR1 SGHRS, CDR2 YFSETQ. The V segment lost 1 base and the J segment 7 bases; nucleotides outside the gene matches: 2. The CDR3 sequence is 12 residues long. DNA of the CDR3: TGCGCCAGCAGCTTGCAGGGACAGGAGCAGTACTTC. It translates to CASSLQGQEQYF.

V gene TRBV28 combines with J gene TRBJ2-7; D not certain. Trimming took 6 bases from V and 4 from J, leaving 13 bases between them. This CDR3 has 13 amino acids. CDR1 and CDR2 from the germline V gene are MDHEN and SYDVKM. The CDR3 sequence: CASSPPQVYEQYF. The CDR3 coding sequence is TGTGCCAGCAGCCCCCCACAAGTGTACGAGCAGTACTTC.

V gene TRBV5-1 combines with J gene TRBJ2-7; 7 nucleotides agree with TRBD2. The V and J ends lost 5 bases and 6 bases, in that order; junction bases with no gene match: 14. This CDR3 has 15 amino acids. Looked up from germline, CDR1 is SGHRS and CDR2 is YFSETQ. This chain's CDR3 is CASSISHVGEGEQYF. The DNA of the CDR3 is TGCGCCAGCAGTATTTCCCACGTCGGGGAGGGCGAGCAGTACTTC.